One and the same sample provided the 5 T cell receptor beta chains below, sequenced in a study of cytomegalovirus exposure and HLA in healthy donors. Primers included in the PCR were 60 Vbeta and 13 Jbeta primers. Clones were sequenced by immunoSEQ multiplex PCR, and TCRdb holds only the in-frame ones, with some missing. The data show 100,000 or so clones, roughly 80% seen once. Sequenced material: PBMCs. All receptors come from a female donor in good health and CMV-seronegative.

This chain links TRBV5-4 with TRBJ1-1; the D gene is possibly TRBD1 (6 bases). This CDR3 has 14 residues. The germline CDR1 and CDR2 sequences are SGHNT and YYREEE (reference sequence). V lost 6 bases to trimming and J lost 1 base, with 13 bases between them. In DNA form, the CDR3 reads TGTGCCAGCACTCTCCGGGGGGCGAACACTGAAGCTTTCTTT. Protein: CASTLRGANTEAFF.

This chain connects TRBV5-1 to TRBJ2-1; 12 bases match TRBD2. The J segment lost 8 bases and the V segment lost 4 bases, leaving 7 bases of the junction unmatched. CDR1 and CDR2 (germline): SGHRS, YFSETQ. The CDR3 is made up of 15 amino acids. DNA of the CDR3: TGCGCCAGCAGCCGTACTAGCGGGGGGCCCGATGAGCAGTTCTTC. This codes for CASSRTSGGPDEQFF.

The CDR3 is CASSLIRGLGNTIYF. CDR3 nucleotide sequence: TGTGCCAGCAGCTTGATCAGGGGGCTAGGAAACACCATATATTTT. This chain links TRBV11-2 with TRBJ1-3; 8 bases agree with TRBD1. The junction had 5 bases not matched to a gene; V was cut back by 3 bases and J by 4 bases. CDR1 is SGHAT, CDR2 FQNNGV, per germline. The CDR3 covers 15 residues.

The rearrangement uses TRBV30 and TRBJ1-2; tentative D call: TRBD1 (5 bases). This CDR3 has 15 amino acids. From germline, CDR1 is GTSNPN and CDR2 SVGIG (reference sequence). The V end lost 1 base, the J end lost 4 bases, and 16 bases lay between the germline ends. In nucleotides, the CDR3 is TGTGCCTGGAGTGACCCCGGGGGAGGAGGCTATGGCTACACCTTC. This codes for CAWSDPGGGGYGYTF.

This sequence joins TRBV11-3 and TRBJ2-3, with D possibly TRBD2 on 7 matching bases. Germline CDR1 reads SGHNT; CDR2 reads YENEEA. CDR3 length equals 17 residues. Trimming removed 2 bases from V and 2 bases from J, with 17 bases in between. CDR3 nucleotide sequence: TGTGCCAGCAGCTTATCGCCGGGGGGCGCGTACACAGATACGCAGTATTTT. This gives the protein CASSLSPGGAYTDTQYF.